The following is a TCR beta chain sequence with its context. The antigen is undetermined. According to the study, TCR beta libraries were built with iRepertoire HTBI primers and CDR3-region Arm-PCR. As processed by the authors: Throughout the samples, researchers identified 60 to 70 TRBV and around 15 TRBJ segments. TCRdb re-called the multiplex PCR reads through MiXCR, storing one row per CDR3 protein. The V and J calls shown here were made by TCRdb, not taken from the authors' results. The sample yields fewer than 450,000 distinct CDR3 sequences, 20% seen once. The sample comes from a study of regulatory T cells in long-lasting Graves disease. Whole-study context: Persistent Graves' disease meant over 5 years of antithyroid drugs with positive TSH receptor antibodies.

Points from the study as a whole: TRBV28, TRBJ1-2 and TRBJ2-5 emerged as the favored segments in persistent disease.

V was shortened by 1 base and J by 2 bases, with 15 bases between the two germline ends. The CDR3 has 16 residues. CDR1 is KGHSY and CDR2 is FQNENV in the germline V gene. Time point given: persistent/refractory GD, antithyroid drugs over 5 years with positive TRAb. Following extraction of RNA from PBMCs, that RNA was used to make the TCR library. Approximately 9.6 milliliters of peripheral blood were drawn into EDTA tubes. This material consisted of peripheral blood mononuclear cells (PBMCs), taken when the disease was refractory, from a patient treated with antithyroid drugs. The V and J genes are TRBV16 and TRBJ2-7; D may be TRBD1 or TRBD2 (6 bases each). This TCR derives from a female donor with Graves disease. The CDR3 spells CASSQYAGGRTYEQYF. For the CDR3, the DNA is TGTGCCAGCAGCCAATATGCCGGGGGCCGGACCTACGAGCAGTACTTC.